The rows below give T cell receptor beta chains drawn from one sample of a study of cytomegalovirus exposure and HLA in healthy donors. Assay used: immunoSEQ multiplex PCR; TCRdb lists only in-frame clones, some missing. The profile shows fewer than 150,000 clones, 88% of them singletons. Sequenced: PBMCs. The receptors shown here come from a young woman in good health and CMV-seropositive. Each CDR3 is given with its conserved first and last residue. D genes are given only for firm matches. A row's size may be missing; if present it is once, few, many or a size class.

CASSTQGGTEAFF	TGTGCCAGCAGCACTCAAGGCGGCACTGAAGCTTTCTTT	TRBJ1-1	few	TRBV7-3	.
CASSMLPGVAYEQYF	TGTGCCAGTAGTATGCTCCCGGGAGTAGCCTACGAGCAGTACTTC	TRBJ2-7	.	TRBV19	.
CATRPHDRDSYEQYF	TGTGCCACCCGCCCCCACGACAGGGACTCCTACGAGCAGTACTTC	TRBJ2-7	.	TRBV27	TRBD1
CASSGQGAEPQHF	TGTGCCAGCAGTGGGCAGGGGGCTGAGCCCCAGCATTTT	TRBJ1-5	.	TRBV2	TRBD1
CASSGQTGTQETQYF	TGTGCCAGCAGCGGCCAGACGGGGACTCAAGAGACCCAGTACTTC	TRBJ2-5	once	TRBV9	.
CASSPGQAPYEQYF	TGTGCCAGCAGCCCCGGACAGGCCCCCTACGAGCAGTACTTC	TRBJ2-7	.	TRBV6-5	TRBD1
CASSQAGSRETQYF	TGCGCCAGCAGCCAAGCCGGTAGCCGGGAGACCCAGTACTTC	TRBJ2-5	.	TRBV4-1	.
CASSPGGAVDNEKLFF	TGCGCCAGCAGCCCGGGGGGGGCGGTCGATAATGAAAAACTGTTTTTT	TRBJ1-4	.	TRBV5-1	.
CASSSNTYTEAFF	TGTGCCAGCAGCTCCAACACCTACACTGAAGCTTTCTTT	TRBJ1-1	.	TRBV7-9	.
CASSLPGPASPLHF	TGTGCCAGCAGCTTACCAGGGCCAGCTTCACCCCTCCACTTT	TRBJ1-6	.	TRBV7-2	.
CASSWKDRVGGYTF	TGCGCCAGCAGCTGGAAGGACAGGGTTGGAGGCTACACCTTC	TRBJ1-2	.	TRBV5-1	TRBD1
CASSLRDSAIDEQFF	TGCGCCAGCAGCTTACGGGACAGTGCTATCGATGAGCAGTTCTTC	TRBJ2-1	.	TRBV5-1	TRBD1
CASSFYGTGARGEQFF	TGTGCCAGCAGTTTTTATGGAACAGGGGCGCGGGGTGAGCAGTTCTTC	TRBJ2-1	.	TRBV28	.
CASSQANRMGYGYTF	TGCGCCAGCAGCCAAGCAAACAGGATGGGGTATGGCTACACCTTC	TRBJ1-2	.	TRBV4-1	.
CASRAGLAGHNEQFF	TGTGCCAGCAGGGCCGGACTAGCGGGCCACAATGAGCAGTTCTTC	TRBJ2-1	.	TRBV13	TRBD2
CASSISPGYSYGYTF	TGTGCCAGTAGTATATCCCCAGGGTACAGCTATGGCTACACCTTC	TRBJ1-2	few	TRBV19	.
CASSPPSAYEQYF	TGTGCCAGCAGCCCCCCCTCAGCCTACGAGCAGTACTTC	TRBJ2-7	.	TRBV7-2	.
CASSPFGGASTDTQYF	TGTGCCAGCAGTCCTTTCGGTGGGGCTAGCACAGATACGCAGTATTTT	TRBJ2-3	.	TRBV7-3	.
CASSVGFAGAYGYTF	TGTGCCAGCAGCGTAGGATTTGCGGGTGCCTATGGCTACACCTTC	TRBJ1-2	.	TRBV9	.
CASSLGAHVLGELFF	TGTGCCAGCAGCTTAGGGGCACATGTTCTCGGGGAGCTGTTTTTT	TRBJ2-2	once	TRBV7-6	.
CASSLSDYGYTF	TGTGCCAGCAGTTTATCGGACTATGGCTACACCTTC	TRBJ1-2	.	TRBV28	.
CASSVDVPGGRNSPLHF	TGTGCCAGCAGCGTAGATGTTCCAGGGGGCCGTAATTCACCCCTCCACTTT	TRBJ1-6	once	TRBV9	TRBD1
CAWARLRDTQYF	TGTGCCTGGGCCCGCCTGAGAGATACGCAGTATTTT	TRBJ2-3	.	TRBV30	.
CASSVLGTSGRGAGELFF	TGTGCCAGCAGCGTATTAGGGACTAGCGGGAGGGGCGCCGGGGAGCTGTTTTTT	TRBJ2-2	once	TRBV9	TRBD2
CAWSATHGTWGNQPQHF	TGTGCCTGGAGTGCTACCCACGGGACATGGGGCAATCAGCCCCAGCATTTT	TRBJ1-5	.	TRBV30	.
CASSREISGGAREQYF	TGCGCCAGCTCCCGAGAGATTAGCGGGGGGGCACGCGAGCAGTACTTC	TRBJ2-7	.	TRBV4-1	TRBD2
CASSPDSAGLYGYTF	TGTGCCAGCAGCCCGGACAGCGCGGGCCTCTATGGCTACACCTTC	TRBJ1-2	.	TRBV5-5	.
CASSVEDRERREQYF	TGTGCCAGCAGCGTAGAGGACAGGGAACGTCGCGAGCAGTACTTC	TRBJ2-7	.	TRBV9	TRBD1
CASSLYGTTGTEAFF	TGTGCCAGCAGTTTATACGGGACGACAGGGACTGAAGCTTTCTTT	TRBJ1-1	.	TRBV27	TRBD1
CAWRGVKMTQYF	TGTGCCTGGAGAGGGGTCAAGATGACCCAGTACTTC	TRBJ2-5	.	TRBV30	.
CASSEVLGVGQPQHF	TGTGCCAGCAGTGAAGTATTGGGAGTTGGGCAGCCCCAGCATTTT	TRBJ1-5	.	TRBV6-1	.
CASSSGISLWDEQFF	TGCGCCAGCAGTTCCGGGATCTCCCTTTGGGATGAGCAGTTCTTC	TRBJ2-1	.	TRBV5-1	.
CATSRGDRGNTEAFF	TGTGCCACCAGCAGAGGGGACAGGGGTAACACTGAAGCTTTCTTT	TRBJ1-1	.	TRBV15	TRBD1
CASSPGLAGDTQYF	TGTGCCAGCAGCCCCGGACTAGCCGGGGATACGCAGTATTTT	TRBJ2-3	.	TRBV7-2	TRBD2
CASSSTGTGNTIYF	TGCGCCAGCAGCTCGACAGGGACGGGAAACACCATATATTTT	TRBJ1-3	.	TRBV5-1	TRBD1
CASSLPIPGVNTEAFF	TGCGCCAGCAGCCTCCCCATTCCAGGCGTGAACACTGAAGCTTTCTTT	TRBJ1-1	.	TRBV5-1	.
CASSVGQRTGELFF	TGTGCCAGCAGCGTAGGTCAGCGCACCGGGGAGCTGTTTTTT	TRBJ2-2	.	TRBV9	.
CASSVIQDSYEQYF	TGTGCCAGCAGCGTAATACAGGACTCCTACGAGCAGTACTTC	TRBJ2-7	.	TRBV7-8	.
CASSESRRNYGYTF	TGTGCCAGCAGTGAATCGCGCCGAAACTATGGCTACACCTTC	TRBJ1-2	.	TRBV6-1	.
CASSMNRGRTEAFF	TGTGCCAGCAGCATGAACAGGGGCCGCACTGAAGCTTTCTTT	TRBJ1-1	.	TRBV5-6	TRBD1
CASSLGRDRRYF	TGTGCCAGCAGCTTAGGCCGGGATCGGAGGTACTTC	TRBJ2-7	.	TRBV11-2	.
CASSTNRDWYTNEQFF	TGTGCCAGCAGTACCAACAGGGATTGGTATACAAATGAGCAGTTCTTC	TRBJ2-1	few	TRBV11-1	.
CASSPGHNIYEQYF	TGTGCCAGCAGCCCGGGACATAATATCTACGAGCAGTACTTC	TRBJ2-7	.	TRBV5-4	.
CASSSTGSGYEQYF	TGCGCCAGCAGCTCGACAGGGTCGGGTTACGAGCAGTACTTC	TRBJ2-7	.	TRBV5-1	TRBD1
CASSPYPQTGSYNEQFF	TGTGCTAGCAGCCCTTACCCCCAAACAGGGTCCTACAATGAGCAGTTCTTC	TRBJ2-1	.	TRBV7-7	.
CASSLVAAGTLAKNIQYF	TGCGCCAGCAGCTTGGTAGCTGCGGGGACTCTGGCCAAAAACATTCAGTACTTC	TRBJ2-4	once	TRBV5-1	.
CASSPGTGPFYEQYF	TGTGCCAGCAGCCCCGGGACAGGACCTTTCTACGAGCAGTACTTC	TRBJ2-7	.	TRBV5-5	TRBD1
CASSLRAAKNIQYF	TGTGCCAGCAGCCTCAGGGCAGCCAAAAACATTCAGTACTTC	TRBJ2-4	.	TRBV5-6	.
CASSITGRELFF	TGTGCCAGTAGTATTACAGGGCGGGAACTGTTTTTT	TRBJ1-4	.	TRBV19	.
CASSPTSGYEQYF	TGTGCCAGCAGCCCGACTAGCGGGTACGAGCAGTACTTC	TRBJ2-7	.	TRBV4-2	TRBD2
CASSLSDRANEQYF	TGTGCCAGCAGCTTAAGTGACAGGGCCAACGAGCAGTACTTC	TRBJ2-7	.	TRBV7-9	TRBD1
CASRLGEGLYGYTF	TGTGCCAGCAGGCTTGGGGAGGGTCTCTATGGCTACACCTTC	TRBJ1-2	.	TRBV6-6	.
CATSIIPSQGGTEAFF	TGTGCCACCAGCATTATTCCCTCACAGGGTGGAACTGAAGCTTTCTTT	TRBJ1-1	.	TRBV15	.